This TCR beta chain was sequenced in a study of CD8+CD57+ T cells in acquired aplastic anemia. Study findings and constraints: Controls did not differ significantly from patients in CD8+ Simpson's diversity.

Genomic DNA acted as the template from which TCR beta VDJ combination and CDR3 sequence profiling were carried out. TCRdb used MiXCR to reprocess the reads, holding one entry per CDR3 protein. The table shows about 110,000 distinct CDR3 sequences, with 40% to 65% occurring only once. After removal of 3 bases from V and 5 bases from J, the junction contained 9 bases not matched to a gene. The CDR3 is 15 residues long. This clonotype was seen ten or more times. Its antigen is not known. V is TRBV12-3 or TRBV12-4 and J is TRBJ2-5, with 7 bases aligning to TRBD1. The sample consisted of sorted CD4+, CD8+, or CD8+CD57+ T cells (not recorded which) from PBMCs. The sequence was collected from a human donor in good health, serving as a control. The CDR3 nucleotides read TGTGCCAGCAGTTTCAGTGAGAGGGGGCGTGAGACCCAGTACTTC. This gives the protein CASSFSERGRETQYF.